The rows below give T cell receptor beta chains drawn from one sample of a study of cytotoxic CD8 clonotypes in ibrutinib-treated CLL. The repertoire was sequenced with immunoSEQ multiplex PCR; TCRdb's copy has only in-frame clones and lacks some. The table has more than 200,000 clones, 70% seen once. The sample consisted of PBMCs, taken after 24 months of ibrutinib treatment. All receptors come from a human donor with chronic lymphocytic leukemia. Both conserved end residues are part of each CDR3. The order of the fields is V gene, J gene, D gene, clone size, CDR3 DNA, CDR3 protein. A D gene is named only where the DNA matches it firmly. Only some rows state a clone size, as once, few, many or a class for expanded clones.

V gene: TRBV6-5; J gene: TRBJ2-3; D gene: NA; clone size: NA; CDR3 DNA: TGTGCCAGCAGTCGCTGGGGAACAGATACGCAGTATTTT; CDR3 protein: CASSRWGTDTQYF
V gene: TRBV11-3; J gene: TRBJ1-1; D gene: NA; clone size: few; CDR3 DNA: TGTGCCAGCAGCTTATCCGGGCAGAACACTGAAGCTTTCTTT; CDR3 protein: CASSLSGQNTEAFF
V gene: TRBV7-2; J gene: TRBJ2-7; D gene: NA; clone size: once; CDR3 DNA: TGTGCCAGCAGCTTAGGGGGGGACATTACCGACTACGAGCAGTACTTC; CDR3 protein: CASSLGGDITDYEQYF
V gene: TRBV9; J gene: TRBJ2-7; D gene: TRBD1; clone size: NA; CDR3 DNA: TGTGCCAGCAGCCGGACAGGGGCGAGGGACGAGCAGTACTTC; CDR3 protein: CASSRTGARDEQYF
V gene: TRBV7-9; J gene: TRBJ2-5; D gene: NA; clone size: NA; CDR3 DNA: TGTGCCAGCACCCAACGGGACACTCAAGAGACCCAGTACTTC; CDR3 protein: CASTQRDTQETQYF
V gene: TRBV9; J gene: TRBJ2-1; D gene: NA; clone size: NA; CDR3 DNA: TGTGCCAGCAGCGTAGAGCTGTTGGGCCATGAGCAGTTCTTC; CDR3 protein: CASSVELLGHEQFF
V gene: TRBV7-9; J gene: TRBJ1-5; D gene: NA; clone size: NA; CDR3 DNA: TGTGCCAGCAGCTTAGGGGGGCCCTACAATCAGCCCCAGCATTTT; CDR3 protein: CASSLGGPYNQPQHF
V gene: TRBV10-3; J gene: TRBJ2-5; D gene: NA; clone size: NA; CDR3 DNA: TGTGCCATCAGTGAAAACGACGAGACCCAGTACTTC; CDR3 protein: CAISENDETQYF
V gene: TRBV5-4; J gene: TRBJ2-3; D gene: NA; clone size: NA; CDR3 DNA: TGTGCCAGCAGCCCCTCCGCGGACACAAACACAGATACGCAGTATTTT; CDR3 protein: CASSPSADTNTDTQYF
V gene: TRBV30; J gene: TRBJ2-1; D gene: NA; clone size: few; CDR3 DNA: TGTGCCTGGAGTCAGGGCGGGGACGGATGGCAGTTCTTC; CDR3 protein: CAWSQGGDGWQFF
V gene: TRBV28; J gene: TRBJ1-3; D gene: NA; clone size: NA; CDR3 DNA: TGTGCCAGCAGTTTCCCCGTTGAGGGGAGTATTTCCGGAAACACCATATATTTT; CDR3 protein: CASSFPVEGSISGNTIYF
V gene: TRBV27; J gene: TRBJ1-2; D gene: NA; clone size: few; CDR3 DNA: TGTGCCAGCAGTTTATCCCCCCCTTGGGGTGGCTACACCTTC; CDR3 protein: CASSLSPPWGGYTF
V gene: TRBV15; J gene: TRBJ2-2; D gene: TRBD2; clone size: NA; CDR3 DNA: TGTGCCACCAGCAGCCCGTTTGGCGGGAGTGACACCGGGGAGCTGTTTTTT; CDR3 protein: CATSSPFGGSDTGELFF
V gene: TRBV28; J gene: TRBJ1-5; D gene: TRBD1; clone size: NA; CDR3 DNA: TGTGCCAGCACCTCCGGACAGGGCAATCAGCCCCAGCATTTT; CDR3 protein: CASTSGQGNQPQHF
V gene: TRBV7-3; J gene: TRBJ2-5; D gene: NA; clone size: NA; CDR3 DNA: TGTGCCAGCAGTATGAGGGGCCGGGTCCAAGAGACCCAGTACTTC; CDR3 protein: CASSMRGRVQETQYF
V gene: TRBV5-1; J gene: TRBJ2-7; D gene: NA; clone size: NA; CDR3 DNA: TGCGCCAGCAGCCCTTTCGGTGACTACGAGCAGTACTTC; CDR3 protein: CASSPFGDYEQYF
V gene: TRBV27; J gene: TRBJ2-7; D gene: NA; clone size: NA; CDR3 DNA: TGTGCCAGCAGTTTTGGAGGGGGCGGGTACGAGCAGTACTTC; CDR3 protein: CASSFGGGGYEQYF
V gene: TRBV5-1; J gene: TRBJ1-1; D gene: NA; clone size: NA; CDR3 DNA: TGCGCCAGCAGCTTGGTAGTGGACACTGAAGCTTTCTTT; CDR3 protein: CASSLVVDTEAFF
V gene: TRBV27; J gene: TRBJ2-1; D gene: NA; clone size: few; CDR3 DNA: TGTGCCAGCAGTTTGGGGACTAAGGGGGCTTTGGATGAGCAGTTCTTC; CDR3 protein: CASSLGTKGALDEQFF
V gene: TRBV28; J gene: TRBJ1-5; D gene: NA; clone size: NA; CDR3 DNA: TGTGCCAGCAGTCGCGGGGTTAGCAATCAGCCCCAGCATTTT; CDR3 protein: CASSRGVSNQPQHF
V gene: TRBV6-1; J gene: TRBJ2-3; D gene: TRBD1; clone size: once; CDR3 DNA: TGTGCCAGCGACAGGGGACACAGCACAGATACGCAGTATTTT; CDR3 protein: CASDRGHSTDTQYF
V gene: TRBV10-2; J gene: TRBJ2-7; D gene: NA; clone size: NA; CDR3 DNA: TGCGCCAGCGGACCAGCCTTGCCTCGAGAGCAGTACTTC; CDR3 protein: CASGPALPREQYF
V gene: TRBV28; J gene: TRBJ2-7; D gene: TRBD1; clone size: once; CDR3 DNA: TGTGCCAGCAGAGGTGACAGGGCCATTGGCTACGAGCAGTACTTC; CDR3 protein: CASRGDRAIGYEQYF
V gene: TRBV18; J gene: TRBJ1-4; D gene: NA; clone size: few; CDR3 DNA: TGTGCCAGCTCACTTAGTGGAGAAAAACTGTTTTTT; CDR3 protein: CASSLSGEKLFF
V gene: TRBV5-1; J gene: TRBJ2-7; D gene: NA; clone size: NA; CDR3 DNA: TGCGCCAGCAGCCCCGGGACAAATCTTCCCGAGCAGTACTTC; CDR3 protein: CASSPGTNLPEQYF
V gene: TRBV27; J gene: TRBJ1-4; D gene: NA; clone size: NA; CDR3 DNA: TGTGCCAGCAGAAAGGGCTGGTCTAATGAAAAACTGTTTTTT; CDR3 protein: CASRKGWSNEKLFF
V gene: TRBV29-1; J gene: TRBJ2-2; D gene: NA; clone size: NA; CDR3 DNA: TGCAGCGTTGCCGGCGGCCTTAAGGGCGGGGAGCTGTTTTTT; CDR3 protein: CSVAGGLKGGELFF
V gene: TRBV19; J gene: TRBJ2-7; D gene: NA; clone size: NA; CDR3 DNA: TGTGCCAGTAGTACTCGCAATAGCTACGAGCAGTACTTC; CDR3 protein: CASSTRNSYEQYF
V gene: TRBV28; J gene: TRBJ2-2; D gene: NA; clone size: NA; CDR3 DNA: TGTGCCAGCAGTCTACTATCCGGGACACCCCTCACCGGGGAGCTGTTTTTT; CDR3 protein: CASSLLSGTPLTGELFF
V gene: TRBV2; J gene: TRBJ1-5; D gene: NA; clone size: once; CDR3 DNA: TGTGCCAGCAGTGGACCAGGGAGTAGCAATCAGCCCCAGCATTTT; CDR3 protein: CASSGPGSSNQPQHF
V gene: TRBV5-5; J gene: TRBJ1-5; D gene: NA; clone size: few; CDR3 DNA: TGTGCCAGCTCCCACGTGGGGCAGCCCCAGCATTTT; CDR3 protein: CASSHVGQPQHF
V gene: TRBV15; J gene: TRBJ1-2; D gene: NA; clone size: NA; CDR3 DNA: TGTGCCACCAGCAGAGATCTGGCAGGGGACTATGGCTACACCTTC; CDR3 protein: CATSRDLAGDYGYTF